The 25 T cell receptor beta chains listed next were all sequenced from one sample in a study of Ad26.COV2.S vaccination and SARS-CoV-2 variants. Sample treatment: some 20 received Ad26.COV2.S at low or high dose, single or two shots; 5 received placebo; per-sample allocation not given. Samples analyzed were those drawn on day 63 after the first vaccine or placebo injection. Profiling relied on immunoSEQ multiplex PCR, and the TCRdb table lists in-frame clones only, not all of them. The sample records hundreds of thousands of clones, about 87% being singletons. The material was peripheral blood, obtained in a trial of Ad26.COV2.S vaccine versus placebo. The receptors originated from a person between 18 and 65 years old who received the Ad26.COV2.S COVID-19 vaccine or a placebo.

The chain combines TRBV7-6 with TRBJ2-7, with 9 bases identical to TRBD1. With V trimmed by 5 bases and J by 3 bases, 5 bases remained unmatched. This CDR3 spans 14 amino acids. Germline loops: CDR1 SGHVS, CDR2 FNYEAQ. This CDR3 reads CASSPGQGFYEQYF. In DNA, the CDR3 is TGTGCCAGCAGCCCCGGACAGGGGTTCTACGAGCAGTACTTC.

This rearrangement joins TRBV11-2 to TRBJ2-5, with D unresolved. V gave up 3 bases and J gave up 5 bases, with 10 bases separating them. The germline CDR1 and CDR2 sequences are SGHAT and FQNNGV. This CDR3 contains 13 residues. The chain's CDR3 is CASSFGRLETQYF. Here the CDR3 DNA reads TGTGCCAGCAGCTTCGGGCGTTTGGAGACCCAGTACTTC.

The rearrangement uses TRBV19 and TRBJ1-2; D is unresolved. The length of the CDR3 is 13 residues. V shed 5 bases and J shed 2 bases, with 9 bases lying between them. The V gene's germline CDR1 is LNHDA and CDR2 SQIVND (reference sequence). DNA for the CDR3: TGTGCCAGTAGTCATCGATCCAACTATGGCTACACCTTC. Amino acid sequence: CASSHRSNYGYTF. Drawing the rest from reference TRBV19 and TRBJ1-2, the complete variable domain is DGGITQSPKYLFRKEGQNVTLSCEQNLNHDAMYWYRQDPGQGLRLIYYSQIVNDFQKGDIAEGYSVSREKKESFPLTVTSAQKNPTAFYLCASSHRSNYGYTFGSGTRLTVV.

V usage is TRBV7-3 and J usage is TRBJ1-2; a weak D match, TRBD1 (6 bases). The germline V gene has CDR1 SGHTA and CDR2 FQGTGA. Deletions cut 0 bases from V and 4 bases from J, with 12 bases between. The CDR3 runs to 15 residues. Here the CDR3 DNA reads TGTGCCAGCAGCTTAACGGGGGCGCAGCGCTATGGCTACACCTTC. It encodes CASSLTGAQRYGYTF.

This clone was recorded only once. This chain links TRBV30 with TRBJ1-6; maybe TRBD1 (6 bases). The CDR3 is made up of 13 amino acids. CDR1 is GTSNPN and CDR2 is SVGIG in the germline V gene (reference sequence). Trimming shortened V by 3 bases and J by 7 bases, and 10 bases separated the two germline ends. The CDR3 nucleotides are TGTGCCTGGAGGACAGGCGGCAATTCACCCCTCCACTTT. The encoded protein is CAWRTGGNSPLHF.

CDR3 protein: CASSSSEVGEGRGYEQYF. The CDR3 coding sequence is TGTGCCAGCAGTTCCTCCGAGGTGGGGGAGGGCCGAGGGTACGAGCAGTACTTC. The chain uses TRBV28 and TRBJ2-7; 7 nucleotides align to TRBD2. The CDR3 spans 18 residues. Losses at the gene ends were 4 bases for V and 4 bases for J; bases not matched to a gene: 19. In germline, CDR1 is MDHEN, CDR2 SYDVKM.

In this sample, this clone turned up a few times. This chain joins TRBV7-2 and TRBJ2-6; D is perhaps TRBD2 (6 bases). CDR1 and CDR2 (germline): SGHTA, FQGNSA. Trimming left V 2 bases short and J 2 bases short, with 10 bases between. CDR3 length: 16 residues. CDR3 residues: CASSLRDSPGANVLTF. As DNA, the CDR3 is TGTGCCAGCAGCTTAAGGGACTCCCCTGGGGCCAACGTCCTGACTTTC. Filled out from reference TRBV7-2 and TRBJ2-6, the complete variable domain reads GAGVSQSPSNKVTEKGKDVELRCDPISGHTALYWYRQSLGQGLEFLIYFQGNSAPDKSGLPSDRFSAERTGGSVSTLTIQRTQQEDSAVYLCASSLRDSPGANVLTFGAGSRLTVL.

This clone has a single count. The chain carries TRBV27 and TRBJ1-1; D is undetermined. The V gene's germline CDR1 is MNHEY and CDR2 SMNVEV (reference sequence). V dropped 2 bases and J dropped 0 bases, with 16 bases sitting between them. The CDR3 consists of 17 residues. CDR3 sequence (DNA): TGTGCCAGCAGTTTAAGGTCGATTGGCATCCTGAACACTGAAGCTTTCTTT. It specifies CASSLRSIGILNTEAFF.

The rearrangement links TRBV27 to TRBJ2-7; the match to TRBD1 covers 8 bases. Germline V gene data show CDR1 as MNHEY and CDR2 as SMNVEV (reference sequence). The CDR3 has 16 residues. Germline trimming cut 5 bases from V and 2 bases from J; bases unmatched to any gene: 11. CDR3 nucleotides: TGTGCCAGCAGTCACCCGGGACAGGTCAGTGCCTACGAGCAGTACTTC. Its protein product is CASSHPGQVSAYEQYF.

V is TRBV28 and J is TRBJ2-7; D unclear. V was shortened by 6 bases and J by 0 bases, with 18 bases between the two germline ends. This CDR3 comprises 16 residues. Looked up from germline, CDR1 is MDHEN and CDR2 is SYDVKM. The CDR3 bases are TGTGCCAGCAGATTCTGGTCCCAAACTCGCTCCTACGAGCAGTACTTC. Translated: CASRFWSQTRSYEQYF.

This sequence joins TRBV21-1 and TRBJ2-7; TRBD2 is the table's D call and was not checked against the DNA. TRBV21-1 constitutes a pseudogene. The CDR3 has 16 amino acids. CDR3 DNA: TGTGCCTTCAATGGCGGGACTCCCTTCGAATCCTACGAGCAGTACTTC. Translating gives CAFNGGTPFESYEQYF.

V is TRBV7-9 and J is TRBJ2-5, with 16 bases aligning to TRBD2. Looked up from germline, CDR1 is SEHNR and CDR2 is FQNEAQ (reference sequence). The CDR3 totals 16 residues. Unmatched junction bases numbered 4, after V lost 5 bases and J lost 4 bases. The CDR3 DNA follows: TGTGCCAGCAGCCCCGGGACTAGCGGGGGGGGAGAGACCCAGTACTTC. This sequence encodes CASSPGTSGGGETQYF.

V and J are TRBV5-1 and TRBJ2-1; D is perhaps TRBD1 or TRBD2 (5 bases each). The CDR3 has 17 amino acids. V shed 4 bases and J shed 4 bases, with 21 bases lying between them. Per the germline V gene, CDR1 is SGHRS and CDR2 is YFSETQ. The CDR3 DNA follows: TGCGCCAGCAGCCTCCCATGGGGGAGTGGGGAATACAATGAGCAGTTCTTC. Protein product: CASSLPWGSGEYNEQFF.

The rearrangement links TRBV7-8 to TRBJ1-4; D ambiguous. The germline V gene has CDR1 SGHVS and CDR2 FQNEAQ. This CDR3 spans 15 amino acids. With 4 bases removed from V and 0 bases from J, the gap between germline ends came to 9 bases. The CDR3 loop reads CASSSNSATNEKLFF. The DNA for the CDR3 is TGTGCCAGCAGCTCTAACAGTGCAACTAATGAAAAACTGTTTTTT.

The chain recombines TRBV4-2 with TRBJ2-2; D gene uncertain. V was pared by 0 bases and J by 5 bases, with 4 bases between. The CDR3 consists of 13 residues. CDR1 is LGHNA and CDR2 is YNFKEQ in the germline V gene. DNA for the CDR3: TGTGCCAGCAGCCAAGAAAGTACCGGGGAGCTGTTTTTT. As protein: CASSQESTGELFF.

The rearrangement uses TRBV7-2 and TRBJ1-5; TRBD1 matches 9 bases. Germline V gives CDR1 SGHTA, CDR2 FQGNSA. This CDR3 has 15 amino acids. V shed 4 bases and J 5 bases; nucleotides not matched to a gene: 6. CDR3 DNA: TGTGCCAGCAGCTCCCGAAGGACAGGGGATCAGCCCCAGCATTTT. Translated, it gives CASSSRRTGDQPQHF.

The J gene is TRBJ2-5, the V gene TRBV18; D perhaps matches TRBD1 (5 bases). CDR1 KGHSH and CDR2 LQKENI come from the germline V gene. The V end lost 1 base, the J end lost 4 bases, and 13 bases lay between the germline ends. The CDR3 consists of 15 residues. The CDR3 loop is CASSPQQDSGETQYF. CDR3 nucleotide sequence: TGTGCCAGCTCACCACAACAAGACAGTGGAGAGACCCAGTACTTC.

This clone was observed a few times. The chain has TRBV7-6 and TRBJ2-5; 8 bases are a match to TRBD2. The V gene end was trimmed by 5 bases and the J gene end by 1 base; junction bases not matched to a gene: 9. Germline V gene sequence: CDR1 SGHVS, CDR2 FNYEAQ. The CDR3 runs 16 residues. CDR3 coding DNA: TGTGCCAGCAGCCGCGGTCCGGGGGGGTCCCAAGAGACCCAGTACTTC. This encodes CASSRGPGGSQETQYF.

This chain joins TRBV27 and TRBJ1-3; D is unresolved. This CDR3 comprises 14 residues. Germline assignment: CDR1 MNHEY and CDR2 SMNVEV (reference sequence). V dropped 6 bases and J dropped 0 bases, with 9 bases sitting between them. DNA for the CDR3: TGTGCCAGCAGGGGAATAGGCTCTGGAAACACCATATATTTT. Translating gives CASRGIGSGNTIYF.

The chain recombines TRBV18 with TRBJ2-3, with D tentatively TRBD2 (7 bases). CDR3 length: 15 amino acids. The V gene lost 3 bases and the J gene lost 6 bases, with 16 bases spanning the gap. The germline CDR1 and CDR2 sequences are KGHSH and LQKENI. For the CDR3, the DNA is TGTGCCAGCTCACCTAACCCCGGGGGGCTTGATACGCAGTATTTT. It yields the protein CASSPNPGGLDTQYF.

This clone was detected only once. The CDR3 loop is CASSQAVDEKLFF. The CDR3 region has the DNA TGCGCCAGCAGCCAAGCAGTGGATGAAAAACTGTTTTTT. V gene TRBV4-3 combines with J gene TRBJ1-4; D unresolved. This CDR3 is built from 13 residues. V was pared by 1 base and J by 6 bases, with 6 bases between. The V gene's germline CDR1 is LGHNA and CDR2 YSLEER.

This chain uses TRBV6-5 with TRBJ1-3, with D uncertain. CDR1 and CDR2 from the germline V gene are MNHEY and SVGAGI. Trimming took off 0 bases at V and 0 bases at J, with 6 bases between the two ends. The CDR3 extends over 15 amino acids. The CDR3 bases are TGTGCCAGCAGTTACTCGGGGAACTCTGGAAACACCATATATTTT. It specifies CASSYSGNSGNTIYF.

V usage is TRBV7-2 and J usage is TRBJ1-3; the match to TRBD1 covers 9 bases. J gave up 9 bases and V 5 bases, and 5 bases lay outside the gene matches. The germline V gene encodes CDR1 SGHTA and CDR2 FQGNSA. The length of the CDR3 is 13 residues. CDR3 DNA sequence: TGTGCCAGCAGCGGGGACAGGGAGGGCACCATATATTTT. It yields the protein CASSGDREGTIYF.

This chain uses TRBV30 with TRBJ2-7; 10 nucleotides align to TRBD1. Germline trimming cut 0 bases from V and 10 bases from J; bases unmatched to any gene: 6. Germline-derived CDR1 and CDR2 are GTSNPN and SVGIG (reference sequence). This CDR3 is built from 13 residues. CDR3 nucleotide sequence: TGTGCCTGGAGTGTCGGGACAGGGGTACGTCAGTACTTC. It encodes CAWSVGTGVRQYF.

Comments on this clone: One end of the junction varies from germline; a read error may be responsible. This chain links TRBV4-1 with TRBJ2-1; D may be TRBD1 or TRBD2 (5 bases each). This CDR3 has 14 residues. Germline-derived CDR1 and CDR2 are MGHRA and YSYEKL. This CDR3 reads CASSQDRGVFGYLF. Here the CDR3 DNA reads TGCGCCAGCAGCCAAGATAGAGGGGTCTTTGGCTACCTCTTC.